Listed here are 30 T cell receptor beta chains from one sample, sequenced in a study of blood T cell repertoires in COVID-19. Here immunoSEQ multiplex PCR was the method, and the copy in TCRdb shows in-frame clones only, minus some. The sample lists 150,000 to 200,000 clones; approximately 86% were seen once. Sequenced sample: peripheral blood. The receptor source for this set is a man aged 50 to 60 with active or convalescent COVID-19.

This clone was detected a few times. The chain combines TRBV7-6 with TRBJ2-2; 7 nucleotides align to TRBD1. This CDR3 is built from 14 residues. V shed 6 bases and J 7 bases; nucleotides not matched to a gene: 8. Germline V lookup: CDR1 SGHVS, CDR2 FNYEAQ. This chain's CDR3 is CASRMTGSGGELFF. The DNA for the CDR3 is TGTGCCAGCAGAATGACAGGGTCGGGCGGGGAGCTGTTTTTT.

This chain joins TRBV28 and TRBJ1-6; D is ambiguous. This CDR3 is built from 14 residues. Germline values: CDR1 MDHEN, CDR2 SYDVKM. V was cut by 6 bases and J by 6 bases, with 12 bases left in between. CDR3 sequence reads: CASSLGRGNSPLHF. The CDR3 DNA follows: TGTGCCAGCAGCTTAGGACGGGGTAATTCACCCCTCCACTTT.

The chain links TRBV5-4 to TRBJ2-5; 10 bases align to TRBD1. This CDR3 has 16 amino acids. Germline V gene data show CDR1 as SGHNT and CDR2 as YYREEE (reference sequence). V trimming: 0 bases; J trimming: 4 bases; junction bases outside the gene matches: 6. The CDR3 spells CASSLADGTGVETQYF. In nucleotides, the CDR3 is TGTGCCAGCAGCTTGGCGGACGGGACAGGGGTAGAGACCCAGTACTTC.

The rearrangement joins TRBV28 to TRBJ1-1; D call uncertain. CDR3 length: 12 amino acids. Germline-derived CDR1 and CDR2 are MDHEN and SYDVKM. The germline V and J ends were trimmed by 5 bases and 6 bases, with 10 bases remaining between them. CDR3 in DNA: TGTGCCAGCAGTCCGGAGCACCCTGAAGCTTTCTTT. Protein sequence: CASSPEHPEAFF.

On this clone: The same CDR3 arises from other DNA sequences in this sample as well. The chain recombines TRBV6-5 with TRBJ2-2; 13 bases map to TRBD2. CDR1 and CDR2 (germline): MNHEY, SVGAGI. CDR3 length: 16 amino acids. V lost 2 bases, J lost 4 bases, and 1 base stayed unmatched. The CDR3 is CASSYRLAGGTGELFF. In DNA form, the CDR3 reads TGTGCCAGCAGTTACCGACTAGCGGGAGGCACCGGGGAGCTGTTTTTT.

This chain uses TRBV5-4 with TRBJ1-2; 10 nucleotides agree with TRBD1. The junction had 5 bases not matched to a gene; V was cut back by 3 bases and J by 6 bases. CDR1 and CDR2 from the germline V gene are SGHNT and YYREEE (reference sequence). This CDR3 spans 14 amino acids. The CDR3 reads CASSSPGQGNGYTF. The CDR3 DNA sequence: TGTGCCAGCAGCTCACCGGGACAGGGGAATGGCTACACCTTC.

This chain links TRBV18 with TRBJ2-3; maybe TRBD2 (6 bases). This CDR3 region has 16 residues. The germline V and J ends were trimmed by 6 bases and 0 bases, with 16 bases remaining between them. Germline V lookup: CDR1 KGHSH, CDR2 LQKENI. The CDR3 is CASSPGTGFSTDTQYF. The DNA of the CDR3 is TGTGCCAGCTCTCCGGGGACTGGCTTCAGCACAGATACGCAGTATTTT.

The chain couples TRBV13 to TRBJ2-7; 7 nucleotides match TRBD1. Germline-derived CDR1 and CDR2 are PRHDT and FYEKMQ (reference sequence). The CDR3 consists of 15 residues. Losses at the gene ends were 4 bases for V and 2 bases for J; bases not matched to a gene: 8. DNA of the CDR3: TGTGCCAGCAGCTCTACAGGGGCCCCCCCCTACGAGCAGTACTTC. Protein: CASSSTGAPPYEQYF.

The rearrangement uses TRBV29-1 and TRBJ2-7, with 14 bases aligning to TRBD2. CDR1 and CDR2 (germline): SQVTM, ANQGSEA. The CDR3 extends over 17 amino acids. V trimming: 4 bases; J trimming: 0 bases; junction bases outside the gene matches: 8. CDR3 loop: CSVAGLAGESSSYEQYF. The DNA for the CDR3 is TGCAGCGTTGCGGGACTAGCGGGAGAATCAAGCTCCTACGAGCAGTACTTC.

The rearrangement joins TRBV11-1 to TRBJ2-5, with a possible D match to TRBD2 (6 bases). This CDR3 has 13 amino acids. The V end lost 3 bases, the J end lost 5 bases, and 10 bases lay between the germline ends. The germline gives CDR1 SGHAT, CDR2 FQDESV (reference sequence). In DNA form, the CDR3 reads TGTGCCAGCAGCTTTCGACGGGGGGAGACCCAGTACTTC. It yields the protein CASSFRRGETQYF.

The chain is built from TRBV5-1 and TRBJ2-3; 11 bases match TRBD1. CDR3 length: 14 amino acids. Germline V gene sequence: CDR1 SGHRS, CDR2 YFSETQ. The J segment lost 5 bases and the V segment lost 3 bases, leaving 2 bases of the junction unmatched. The DNA for the CDR3 is TGCGCCAGCAGCTGGACAGGGGGCGGAGATACGCAGTATTTT. Translated: CASSWTGGGDTQYF.

The chain employs TRBV5-1 and TRBJ1-2; D is undetermined. The V end lost 4 bases, the J end lost 1 base, and 11 bases lay between the germline ends. The CDR3 totals 14 residues. CDR1 and CDR2 from the germline V gene are SGHRS and YFSETQ. This CDR3 is CASSPEAINYGYTF. CDR3 sequence (DNA): TGCGCCAGCAGCCCTGAGGCCATTAACTATGGCTACACCTTC.

This clone showed up just once. The J gene is TRBJ1-5, the V gene TRBV19, with a tentative D call TRBD1 (6 bases). The germline gives CDR1 LNHDA, CDR2 SQIVND (reference sequence). This CDR3 contains 16 residues. V lost 1 base and J 0 bases, leaving 10 bases between the germline ends. The CDR3 spells CASSIGRGGSNQPQHF. In DNA, the CDR3 is TGTGCCAGTAGTATAGGTAGAGGGGGTAGCAATCAGCCCCAGCATTTT.

The chain recombines TRBV5-1 with TRBJ1-1; D gene ambiguous. CDR1 and CDR2 (germline): SGHRS, YFSETQ. V was pared by 0 bases and J by 6 bases, with 9 bases between. This CDR3 has 13 residues. The DNA of the CDR3 is TGCGCCAGCAGCTTGGATGGGGAGGCTGAAGCTTTCTTT. Protein: CASSLDGEAEAFF.

The chain combines TRBV18 with TRBJ2-3, with TRBD2 matching 8 bases. Germline V gene lookup returns CDR1 KGHSH and CDR2 LQKENI. The CDR3 has 18 residues. The V and J ends lost 0 bases and 9 bases, in that order; junction bases with no gene match: 17. CDR3 amino acids: CASSPPSSGGPTIGTQYF. DNA for the CDR3: TGTGCCAGCTCACCACCGTCGAGCGGGGGCCCCACTATAGGGACGCAGTATTTT. The variable domain in full, completed from reference TRBV18 and TRBJ2-3, reads NAGVMQNPRHLVRRRGQEARLRCSPMKGHSHVYWYRQLPEEGLKFMVYLQKENIIDESGMPKERFSAEFPKEGPSILRIQQVVRGDSAAYFCASSPPSSGGPTIGTQYFGPGTRLTVL.

In nucleotides, the CDR3 is TGCGCCAGCAGCTCTTCCGCTAGCGGGGGTCGCAATGAGCAGTTCTTC. Translation gives CASSSSASGGRNEQFF. The chain recombines TRBV5-1 with TRBJ2-1, with 10 bases fitting TRBD2. Losses at the gene ends were 3 bases for V and 6 bases for J; bases not matched to a gene: 9. The CDR3 has 16 residues. Germline CDR1 reads SGHRS; CDR2 reads YFSETQ.

This clone was picked up many times. As DNA, the CDR3 is TGTGCCAGCAGTTTTATGAATGAGCAGTTCTTC. Its translation is CASSFMNEQFF. This chain joins TRBV12-3 or TRBV12-4 and TRBJ2-1; D is unresolved. The CDR3 length is 11 residues. Trimming took off 3 bases at V and 7 bases at J, with 4 bases between the two ends.

V is TRBV11-3 and J is TRBJ2-1; D call uncertain. The CDR3 is 14 amino acids. The V and J ends lost 1 base and 4 bases respectively, with 8 bases between them. CDR1 and CDR2 (germline): SGHNT, YENEEA. The CDR3 DNA is TGTGCCAGCAGCTTAGGCGGCCCATACAATGAGCAGTTCTTC. Protein product: CASSLGGPYNEQFF.

V usage is TRBV6-5 and J usage is TRBJ1-2, with D unresolved. V was cut by 4 bases and J by 3 bases, with 9 bases left in between. CDR3 size: 13 residues. Germline CDR1 MNHEY, CDR2 SVGAGI. CDR3 sequence reads: CASSFGFDYGYTF. The CDR3 DNA sequence: TGTGCCAGCAGTTTCGGTTTTGACTATGGCTACACCTTC.

The chain has TRBV5-1 and TRBJ2-7; perhaps TRBD1 as D (5 bases). The length of the CDR3 is 14 residues. V lost 0 bases and J lost 5, with 12 bases in between. In germline, CDR1 is SGHRS, CDR2 YFSETQ. DNA of the CDR3: TGCGCCAGCAGCTTGGATCAGGGAACCAACGAGCAGTACTTC. This gives the protein CASSLDQGTNEQYF.

The J gene is TRBJ2-2, the V gene TRBV28; TRBD1 is a possible D gene (5 bases). V was cut by 7 bases and J by 1 base, with 10 bases left in between. The CDR3 runs to 14 residues. The germline V gene encodes CDR1 MDHEN and CDR2 SYDVKM. CDR3 coding DNA: TGTGCCAGCAACGTCCAGGGGAACACCGGGGAGCTGTTTTTT. Amino acids: CASNVQGNTGELFF.

This clone was recorded a few times. The CDR3 loop reads CATRGGYGNSPLHF. In DNA form, the CDR3 reads TGTGCCACCAGGGGAGGGTATGGAAATTCACCCCTCCACTTT. This chain joins TRBV15 and TRBJ1-6; D is undetermined. The CDR3 has 14 residues. Trimming stripped 6 bases from V and 7 bases from J, with 13 bases between. Germline CDR1 is LNHNV and CDR2 is YYDKDF (reference sequence).

V and J are TRBV5-6 and TRBJ1-4; weak D call: TRBD1 (6 bases). V gave up 1 base and J gave up 4 bases, with 17 bases separating them. This CDR3 comprises 17 residues. Germline CDR1 is SGHDT and CDR2 is YYEEEE. The CDR3 coding sequence is TGTGCCAGCAGCTTGTGGCGGGGGGCGCAGGGTAATGAAAAACTGTTTTTT. Protein sequence: CASSLWRGAQGNEKLFF.

The gene calls are TRBV18 and TRBJ1-5, with unresolved D. This CDR3 is 17 amino acids long. V gave up 6 bases and J gave up 3 bases, with 21 bases separating them. Per germline, CDR1 KGHSH and CDR2 LQKENI. The CDR3 coding sequence is TGTGCCAGCTCGCCCCCCGGGGTGAACGTTGTCAATCAGCCCCAGCATTTT. Its protein product is CASSPPGVNVVNQPQHF.

The rearrangement joins TRBV27 to TRBJ2-1; TRBD2 is a possible D gene (5 bases). The CDR3 length is 14 residues. The germline V gene encodes CDR1 MNHEY and CDR2 SMNVEV (reference sequence). V was pared by 4 bases and J by 6 bases, with 13 bases between. This CDR3 is CASSYSGESNEQFF. CDR3 DNA sequence: TGTGCCAGCAGTTACTCCGGGGAGTCCAATGAGCAGTTCTTC.

V and J are TRBV3-1 (or the pseudogene TRBV3-2) and TRBJ2-1, with TRBD2 matching 10 bases. Germline trimming cut 4 bases from V and 7 bases from J; bases unmatched to any gene: 19. There are 19 residues in the CDR3. Germline-derived CDR1 and CDR2 are LGHDT and YNNKEL (reference sequence). The CDR3 spells CASSPPAGSSGGLGNEQFF. In nucleotides, the CDR3 is TGTGCCAGCAGCCCCCCGGCAGGGAGTAGCGGGGGGCTAGGGAATGAGCAGTTCTTC.

The CDR3 bases are TGCGCCAGCAGCTTTGGGGGCGGAACTAGCGGGAGGATACAAGAGACCCAGTACTTC. Translation gives CASSFGGGTSGRIQETQYF. The gene calls are TRBV5-1 and TRBJ2-5, with 12 bases matching TRBD2. Germline V gene sequence: CDR1 SGHRS, CDR2 YFSETQ. The CDR3 sequence is 19 residues long. After removal of 2 bases from V and 2 bases from J, the junction contained 13 bases not matched to a gene.

The rearrangement joins TRBV3-1 (or the pseudogene TRBV3-2) to TRBJ1-2; 7 nucleotides line up with TRBD1. After removal of 1 base from V and 4 bases from J, the junction contained 6 bases not matched to a gene. CDR3 length: 15 amino acids. Per germline, CDR1 LGHDT and CDR2 YNNKEL (reference sequence). The CDR3 nucleotides are TGTGCCAGCAGCCAAGCCCAGGGGGTGCTCTATGGCTACACCTTC. The encoded protein is CASSQAQGVLYGYTF.

J is TRBJ2-7 and V is TRBV5-5; 8 bases align to TRBD1. This CDR3 comprises 14 residues. Germline CDR1 is SGHKS and CDR2 is YYEKEE (reference sequence). V dropped 3 bases and J dropped 2; count of bases not matched to a gene: 4. CDR3 nucleotides: TGTGCCAGCAGCTCACAGGGGGACACCTACGAGCAGTACTTC. Protein sequence: CASSSQGDTYEQYF. Filled out from reference TRBV5-5 and TRBJ2-7, the complete variable domain reads DAGVTQSPTHLIKTRGQQVTLRCSPISGHKSVSWYQQVLGQGPQFIFQYYEKEERGRGNFPDRFSARQFPNYSSELNVNALLLGDSALYLCASSSQGDTYEQYFGPGTRLTVT.

The V call is TRBV5-1, the J call TRBJ1-2, with D possibly matching TRBD1 (6 bases). V was pared by 4 bases and J by 4 bases, with 8 bases between. Germline-derived CDR1 and CDR2 are SGHRS and YFSETQ. This CDR3 has 12 amino acids. CDR3 bases: TGCGCCAGCAGCGTGGACAGCTATGGCTACACCTTC. This sequence encodes CASSVDSYGYTF.